Here is one T cell receptor beta chain with its context. These data belong to a study of shared clonotypes between healthy human individuals. On the study more broadly: A couple of women and three men aged 18 to 49 made up the donors.

CDR1 is MNHEY, CDR2 SMNVEV, per germline (reference sequence). This CDR3 region has 15 residues. The germline V and J ends were trimmed by 3 bases and 5 bases, with 14 bases remaining between them. Profiled with immunoSEQ multiplex PCR; TCRdb holds only in-frame clones, not every one. Among some 530,000 clones listed, about 78% were seen once. The specimen sequenced was PBMCs. The sequence was collected from a woman in her thirties or forties in good health. Some clones in this sample may be carry-over from other donors' samples. The J gene is TRBJ1-5, the V gene TRBV27; no definite D call. Here the CDR3 reads CASSLGKSPHQPQHF. The CDR3 DNA sequence: TGTGCCAGCAGTTTGGGGAAATCCCCCCATCAGCCCCAGCATTTT.